The 5 T cell receptor gamma chains reported below all come from one sample, sequenced in a study of gammadelta T cells in human blood. With CATT, TCRdb re-called clones from the RT-PCR reads. This sample has around 380 gamma-chain clones, with roughly 36% found just once. Sequencing input: non-Vgamma9Vdelta2 gamma-delta T cells from infant blood. The source is a human donor.

Remarks on this clone: This is likely an artifact of a read error, given a far larger clone one base away. This chain connects TRGV1 to TRGJP2. TRGV1 is an ORF, with its function uncertain. The CDR3 is 16 residues long. The CDR3 region has the DNA TGTGCCACCTGGGCGCATACTACAAGTAGTTATTGGATCAAGACGTTT. Translation: CATWAHTTSSYWIKTF.

About this clone itself: TCRdb records a much larger clone's protein for this DNA, with a difference at residue 5 that likely arises from a read error; the protein given is the translation of the DNA. The chain couples TRGV8 to TRGJ1 or TRGJ2. V lost 5 bases, J lost 8 bases, and 3 bases stayed unmatched. Per the germline V gene, CDR1 is VENAVY and CDR2 is YDSYNSRV. The CDR3 covers 10 residues. The CDR3: CATWVHKKLF. CDR3 DNA: TGTGCCACCTGGGTTCATAAGAAACTCTTT.

In its sample, this clone is large. The rearrangement links TRGV5 to TRGJP1. After removal of 0 bases from V and 3 bases from J, the junction contained 4 bases not matched to a gene. CDR1 and CDR2 (germline): VINAFY, YDVSNSKD. The CDR3 length is 15 residues. Here the CDR3 DNA reads TGTGCCACCTGGGACAGGCATTCCACTGGTTGGTTCAAGATATTT. The encoded protein is CATWDRHSTGWFKIF.

The sample holds a few counts of this clone. A far larger clone lies a single base away; this is likely a read error. V and J are TRGV5 and TRGJ1 or TRGJ2. The CDR3 loop spans 15 amino acids. Germline V gives CDR1 VINAFY, CDR2 YDVSNSKD. V was pared by 1 base and J by 4 bases, with 10 bases of the junction left unmatched. CDR3: CATWDSPIWYYKKLF. Written as DNA, the CDR3 is TGTGCCACCTGGGACAGCCCGATCTGGTATTATAAGAAACTCTTT.

By share of the sample, this clone is large (0.1 to 1%). This chain joins TRGV5 and TRGJ1 or TRGJ2. Germline V gene sequence: CDR1 VINAFY, CDR2 YDVSNSKD. J gave up 8 bases and V 0 bases, and 4 bases lay outside the gene matches. The length of the CDR3 is 12 residues. This CDR3 is CATWDRLHKKLF. The CDR3 DNA follows: TGTGCCACCTGGGACAGGCTTCATAAGAAACTCTTT.